Listed below are T cell receptor beta chains from one sample, sequenced in a study of Ad26.COV2.S vaccination and SARS-CoV-2 variants. This table comes from immunoSEQ multiplex PCR, and its TCRdb copy is limited to in-frame clones, with some not included. This table holds approximately 450,000 clones, 75% to 95% found once. The sequencing here drew on peripheral blood, taken in a trial of Ad26.COV2.S vaccine versus placebo. Receptors were obtained from a person between 18 and 59 years old who received the Ad26.COV2.S COVID-19 vaccine or a placebo. CDR3s include the opening cysteine and the closing phenylalanine or tryptophan. Fields, in order: D gene, clone size, V gene, J gene, CDR3 DNA, CDR3 protein. A D gene is named only where the DNA matches it firmly. Size is stated for part of the rows, as once, few or many counts, or as a class when the clone is expanded.

.	.	TRBV15	TRBJ1-4	TGTGCCACCAGCAGAGATCGAGGACTCGGCAATGAAAAACTGTTTTTT	CATSRDRGLGNEKLFF
.	.	TRBV3-1/TRBV3-2	TRBJ2-2	TGTGCCAGCAGCCAAGCCCCCCGGCCCGGGGAGCTGTTTTTT	CASSQAPRPGELFF
.	.	TRBV15	TRBJ2-2	TGTGCCACCAGCAGAGATGTGATCCACACCGGGGAGCTGTTTTTT	CATSRDVIHTGELFF
.	.	TRBV29-1	TRBJ1-1	TGCAGCGTTGAAGAGAACAGGAACACTGAAGCTTTCTTT	CSVEENRNTEAFF
.	.	TRBV19	TRBJ1-4	TGTGCCAGTAGTTTGAGGGCGATGGGTGAAAAACTGTTTTTT	CASSLRAMGEKLFF
.	once	TRBV7-2	TRBJ1-1	TGTGCCAGCAGCCCTTGGGGCAGAAACACTGAAGCTTTCTTT	CASSPWGRNTEAFF
TRBD2	.	TRBV18	TRBJ2-1	TGTGCCAGCTCACCTTTGGGCGGGAGGACCTACAATGAGCAGTTCTTC	CASSPLGGRTYNEQFF
TRBD1	.	TRBV5-5	TRBJ1-5	TGTGCCAGCAGCTTGACAGGGGGCCGCAATCAGCCCCAGCATTTT	CASSLTGGRNQPQHF
.	once	TRBV10-3	TRBJ1-1	TGTGCCACGCAATATGCGACTGAAGCTTTCTTT	CATQYATEAFF
TRBD1	once	TRBV28	TRBJ2-7	TGTGCCAGCAGTTTAACGACAGGGGGCTACGAGCAGTACTTC	CASSLTTGGYEQYF
TRBD1	.	TRBV7-3	TRBJ2-2	TGTGCCAGCAGCTATACAGGGGGGCAGACCGGGGAGCTGTTTTTT	CASSYTGGQTGELFF
.	.	TRBV28	TRBJ1-3	TGTGCCAGCAGTTCCCTAAAGGGCACCATATATTTT	CASSSLKGTIYF
TRBD1	.	TRBV18	TRBJ2-6	TGTGCCAGCTCCCCGTTCGGGACAGCGAACTCTGGGGCCAACGTCCTGACTTTC	CASSPFGTANSGANVLTF